The rows below give T cell receptor beta chains drawn from one sample of a study of blood T cell repertoires in COVID-19. The assay was immunoSEQ multiplex PCR, and TCRdb's table has in-frame clones only and misses some. The table records some 390,000 clones, 87% of them present only once. The sample taken for sequencing was peripheral blood. These receptor sequences come from a woman aged 55-69 years with COVID-19, enrolled during active disease. CDR3s include the opening cysteine and the closing phenylalanine or tryptophan. The D gene is left open where the match is weak. Expanded clones are given a class, and other clones once, few, many or no size at all.

V gene: TRBV4-1; clone size: NA; D gene: NA; J gene: TRBJ1-5; CDR3 DNA: TGCGCCAGCAGCCAAGTAGCGGGCAATCAGCCCCAGCATTTT; CDR3 protein: CASSQVAGNQPQHF
V gene: TRBV12-3/TRBV12-4; clone size: NA; D gene: NA; J gene: TRBJ2-5; CDR3 DNA: TGTGCCAGCAGGTCTGCGGAGACAGCCTACTTC; CDR3 protein: CASRSAETAYF
V gene: TRBV3-1/TRBV3-2; clone size: NA; D gene: NA; J gene: TRBJ1-2; CDR3 DNA: TGTGCCAGCAGCCACACTAGGAGCTATGGCTACACCTTC; CDR3 protein: CASSHTRSYGYTF
V gene: TRBV30; clone size: NA; D gene: TRBD1; J gene: TRBJ1-4; CDR3 DNA: TGTGCCTGGAGTGTTGGTGGGACAGCCCTTGCAACTAATGAAAAACTGTTTTTT; CDR3 protein: CAWSVGGTALATNEKLFF
V gene: TRBV7-9; clone size: NA; D gene: NA; J gene: TRBJ1-2; CDR3 DNA: TGTGCCAGCAGCACAGTGGGGGGAATTAACTATGGCTACACCTTC; CDR3 protein: CASSTVGGINYGYTF
V gene: TRBV18; clone size: NA; D gene: NA; J gene: TRBJ2-5; CDR3 DNA: TGTGCCAGCTCCCTGGACAGCCAAGAGACCCAGTACTTC; CDR3 protein: CASSLDSQETQYF
V gene: TRBV21-1; clone size: NA; D gene: NA; J gene: TRBJ1-2; CDR3 DNA: TGTGCCAGCAACCTAAGGGGGCGTACGGCCTTC; CDR3 protein: CASNLRGRTAF
V gene: TRBV5-8; clone size: few; D gene: TRBD1; J gene: TRBJ1-1; CDR3 DNA: TGTGCCAGCAGCTCGGGACAGAGAGATGAAGCTTTCTTT; CDR3 protein: CASSSGQRDEAFF
V gene: TRBV7-9; clone size: NA; D gene: NA; J gene: TRBJ1-2; CDR3 DNA: TGTGCCAGCAGCTTAACCGGAGAGGGCGGCTACACCTTC; CDR3 protein: CASSLTGEGGYTF
V gene: TRBV5-1; clone size: NA; D gene: NA; J gene: TRBJ2-7; CDR3 DNA: TGCGCCAGCAGCTTTGATAACTTCCCCTACGAGCAGTACTTC; CDR3 protein: CASSFDNFPYEQYF
V gene: TRBV5-1; clone size: once; D gene: NA; J gene: TRBJ1-1; CDR3 DNA: TGCGCCAGCAGCTTGGGGGCCAACACTGAAGCTTTCTTT; CDR3 protein: CASSLGANTEAFF
V gene: TRBV28; clone size: NA; D gene: TRBD1; J gene: TRBJ1-6; CDR3 DNA: TGTGCCAGCAGTACGCAGGGGGGTGGTAATTCACCCCTCCACTTT; CDR3 protein: CASSTQGGGNSPLHF
V gene: TRBV6-6; clone size: NA; D gene: TRBD2; J gene: TRBJ2-1; CDR3 DNA: TGTGCCAGCAGTCCCCCTTTAGGTAGCGGGGGCCCTAGGGAGCAGTTCTTC; CDR3 protein: CASSPPLGSGGPREQFF
V gene: TRBV6-5; clone size: NA; D gene: NA; J gene: TRBJ2-1; CDR3 DNA: TGTGCCAGCCGGAAAGGGGATGAGCAGTTCTTC; CDR3 protein: CASRKGDEQFF
V gene: TRBV30; clone size: once; D gene: NA; J gene: TRBJ2-7; CDR3 DNA: TGTGCCTGGAGTCGGGTCTCCTACGAGCAGTACTTC; CDR3 protein: CAWSRVSYEQYF
V gene: TRBV5-5; clone size: few; D gene: NA; J gene: TRBJ1-1; CDR3 DNA: TGTGCCAGCAGCTTCCATACTGAAGCTTTCTTT; CDR3 protein: CASSFHTEAFF
V gene: TRBV6-6; clone size: NA; D gene: NA; J gene: TRBJ2-6; CDR3 DNA: TGTGCCAGCACGGGACTCTCTGGGGCCAACGTCCTGACTTTC; CDR3 protein: CASTGLSGANVLTF
V gene: TRBV12-5; clone size: NA; D gene: NA; J gene: TRBJ1-1; CDR3 DNA: TGTGCTAGTGGTTTGGGGCAGGGTACTGAAGCTTTCTTT; CDR3 protein: CASGLGQGTEAFF
V gene: TRBV10-3; clone size: NA; D gene: NA; J gene: TRBJ1-3; CDR3 DNA: TGTGCCACCGCCCGGGACATTCCCTCTGGAAACACCATATATTTT; CDR3 protein: CATARDIPSGNTIYF
V gene: TRBV6-5; clone size: once; D gene: NA; J gene: TRBJ1-2; CDR3 DNA: TGTGCCAGCAGGGAGACAGCAAACTATGGCTACACCTTC; CDR3 protein: CASRETANYGYTF
V gene: TRBV7-3; clone size: NA; D gene: TRBD1; J gene: TRBJ2-2; CDR3 DNA: TGTGCCAGCAGCTCCCGGACAGGGCCGAACACCGGGGAGCTGTTTTTT; CDR3 protein: CASSSRTGPNTGELFF
V gene: TRBV11-3; clone size: NA; D gene: NA; J gene: TRBJ2-2; CDR3 DNA: TGTGCCAGCAGCTTGGGGCTGAACACCGGGGAGCTGTTTTTT; CDR3 protein: CASSLGLNTGELFF
V gene: TRBV19; clone size: NA; D gene: NA; J gene: TRBJ2-2; CDR3 DNA: TGTGCCAGTAGTAGCGGCAGGGAGGCCGGGGAGCTGTTTTTT; CDR3 protein: CASSSGREAGELFF
V gene: TRBV5-1; clone size: NA; D gene: NA; J gene: TRBJ1-4; CDR3 DNA: TGCGCCAGCAGCCCCGGGAGGGATGAAAAACTGTTTTTT; CDR3 protein: CASSPGRDEKLFF
V gene: TRBV6-6; clone size: once; D gene: NA; J gene: TRBJ2-2; CDR3 DNA: TGTGCCAGCAGGCTAGCTTCCGGGGAGCTGTTTTTT; CDR3 protein: CASRLASGELFF
V gene: TRBV7-9; clone size: NA; D gene: TRBD1; J gene: TRBJ1-2; CDR3 DNA: TGTGCCAGCAGCCGGGGGACAGGGGTTTACTATGGCTACACCTTC; CDR3 protein: CASSRGTGVYYGYTF
V gene: TRBV7-5; clone size: NA; D gene: NA; J gene: TRBJ2-4; CDR3 DNA: TGTGTCAGAAGCTGGACAGTTATCCCCGCCAAAAACATTCAGTACTTC; CDR3 protein: CVRSWTVIPAKNIQYF
V gene: TRBV3-1/TRBV3-2; clone size: NA; D gene: TRBD2; J gene: TRBJ2-1; CDR3 DNA: TGTGCCAGCAGCCGTACTAGCGGGGCTTACAATGAGCAGTTCTTC; CDR3 protein: CASSRTSGAYNEQFF
V gene: TRBV5-1; clone size: once; D gene: NA; J gene: TRBJ2-6; CDR3 DNA: TGCGCCAGCAGCTTGTTCACAGGACCCTCTGGGGCCAACGTCCTGACTTTC; CDR3 protein: CASSLFTGPSGANVLTF
V gene: TRBV7-8; clone size: NA; D gene: NA; J gene: TRBJ1-6; CDR3 DNA: TGTGCCAGCAGCTTAGGGGCCGGTGGCTCCTATAATTCACCCCTCCACTTT; CDR3 protein: CASSLGAGGSYNSPLHF
V gene: TRBV3-1/TRBV3-2; clone size: once; D gene: TRBD2; J gene: TRBJ2-5; CDR3 DNA: TGTGCCAGCAGCCCCCGACTAGCGTTACAAGAGACCCAGTACTTC; CDR3 protein: CASSPRLALQETQYF
V gene: TRBV29-1; clone size: once; D gene: NA; J gene: TRBJ1-1; CDR3 DNA: TGCAGCGTAAAGAGGGACAAACGGGACACTGAAGCTTTCTTT; CDR3 protein: CSVKRDKRDTEAFF
V gene: TRBV14; clone size: NA; D gene: NA; J gene: TRBJ2-5; CDR3 DNA: TGTGCCAGCAGCCAAGCCGCGCAGGTACCGTACTTC; CDR3 protein: CASSQAAQVPYF
V gene: TRBV15; clone size: NA; D gene: TRBD2; J gene: TRBJ2-4; CDR3 DNA: TGTGCCACCAGCCCGCGGGGGGGCCTCGACATTCAGTACTTC; CDR3 protein: CATSPRGGLDIQYF
V gene: TRBV7-3; clone size: NA; D gene: NA; J gene: TRBJ1-5; CDR3 DNA: TGTGCCAGCAGCTTAGGGGGGGAACAGCCCCAGCATTTT; CDR3 protein: CASSLGGEQPQHF
V gene: TRBV6-6; clone size: NA; D gene: TRBD2; J gene: TRBJ2-2; CDR3 DNA: TGTGCCAGCAGTCCGTACCCCATGGCGGGGGAGAACACCGGGGAGCTGTTTTTT; CDR3 protein: CASSPYPMAGENTGELFF
V gene: TRBV5-1; clone size: NA; D gene: NA; J gene: TRBJ1-3; CDR3 DNA: TGCGCCAGCAGCTCGACAGGTGGGAACACCATATATTTT; CDR3 protein: CASSSTGGNTIYF
V gene: TRBV20-1; clone size: NA; D gene: TRBD1; J gene: TRBJ1-1; CDR3 DNA: TGCAGTGCTAGAGGACAGGGGAGAGCTTTCTTT; CDR3 protein: CSARGQGRAFF
V gene: TRBV18; clone size: NA; D gene: TRBD1; J gene: TRBJ1-2; CDR3 DNA: TGTGCCAGCTCACCGACAGGGCAGGGGCCTGGCTACACCTTC; CDR3 protein: CASSPTGQGPGYTF
V gene: TRBV30; clone size: NA; D gene: TRBD1; J gene: TRBJ2-2; CDR3 DNA: TGTGCCTGGAGTTTGCAGGGGGCCACCGGGGAGCTGTTTTTT; CDR3 protein: CAWSLQGATGELFF
V gene: TRBV7-2; clone size: NA; D gene: TRBD2; J gene: TRBJ2-3; CDR3 DNA: TGTGCCAGCAGCTCCCGGACTAGTTGGTATTTT; CDR3 protein: CASSSRTSWYF
V gene: TRBV10-3; clone size: NA; D gene: NA; J gene: TRBJ2-7; CDR3 DNA: TGTGCCATCAGTGAGTCTCCTGCGGAAGCAAAGAAGCAGTACTTC; CDR3 protein: CAISESPAEAKKQYF
V gene: TRBV4-1; clone size: NA; D gene: TRBD1; J gene: TRBJ1-1; CDR3 DNA: TGCGCCAGTAAGACAGGGACAAACACTGAAGCTTTCTTT; CDR3 protein: CASKTGTNTEAFF
V gene: TRBV18; clone size: NA; D gene: NA; J gene: TRBJ1-1; CDR3 DNA: TGTGCCAGCTCACCTCAGCCCGGGAGCACTGAAGCTTTCTTT; CDR3 protein: CASSPQPGSTEAFF
V gene: TRBV27; clone size: NA; D gene: TRBD1; J gene: TRBJ2-5; CDR3 DNA: TGTGCCAGCAGAACGGGACAGGGTGGACTTGAGACCCAGTACTTC; CDR3 protein: CASRTGQGGLETQYF
V gene: TRBV30; clone size: NA; D gene: NA; J gene: TRBJ1-2; CDR3 DNA: TGTGCCTGGGGATTCGGCTATGGCTACACCTTC; CDR3 protein: CAWGFGYGYTF
V gene: TRBV9; clone size: NA; D gene: TRBD2; J gene: TRBJ2-3; CDR3 DNA: TGTGCCAGCAGCTTGGGACTAGCGGGGGGGCCCGATACGCAGTATTTT; CDR3 protein: CASSLGLAGGPDTQYF
V gene: TRBV2; clone size: NA; D gene: NA; J gene: TRBJ1-4; CDR3 DNA: TGTGCCAGCAGTGAGGGACTTGCAACTAATGAAAAACTGTTTTTT; CDR3 protein: CASSEGLATNEKLFF
V gene: TRBV7-6; clone size: NA; D gene: TRBD1; J gene: TRBJ2-3; CDR3 DNA: TGTGCCAGCAGCGCACCGGCGGGACAGGGGGTCGTCACAGATACGCAGTATTTT; CDR3 protein: CASSAPAGQGVVTDTQYF
V gene: TRBV15; clone size: NA; D gene: TRBD2; J gene: TRBJ2-1; CDR3 DNA: TGTGCCACCAGCAGACCCGTGGGGGGGAGCCACAATGAGCAGTTCTTC; CDR3 protein: CATSRPVGGSHNEQFF
V gene: TRBV5-1; clone size: NA; D gene: TRBD1; J gene: TRBJ2-7; CDR3 DNA: TGCGCCAGCAGCTTGGGGTCCCCCGGGACAGATACCTACGAGCAGTACTTC; CDR3 protein: CASSLGSPGTDTYEQYF